The entry below describes one TCR beta chain. This specimen belongs to a study of blood T cell repertoires in COVID-19. Overall study context: Sites in the United States, Italy and Spain provided acute and convalescent COVID-19 samples. T cells, B-cell-depleted T cells, or PBMCs provided the cDNA or gDNA that served as material.

V shed 4 bases and J shed 0 bases, with 6 bases lying between them. The CDR3 extends over 13 amino acids. Germline CDR1 and CDR2: LNHDA and SQIVND (reference sequence). Source study methods: Cell counts per sample came from amplifying reference gene primers. Data came from immunoSEQ multiplex PCR; TCRdb stores just in-frame clones and leaves some out. The DNA was the basis for D and trimming; V, J and clone size are from that table. The table has some 21,000 clones, about 85% seen once. The gene calls are TRBV19 and TRBJ1-1; D ambiguous. The clonotype originates from a human donor with active COVID-19. The donor label of this sample is uncertain. Sequencing used peripheral blood. CDR3 sequence reads: CASSTQVNTEAFF. The DNA for the CDR3 is TGTGCCAGTAGTACTCAGGTGAACACTGAAGCTTTCTTT.